Presented here are 15 T cell receptor beta chains from one specimen sequenced in a study of blood T cell repertoires in COVID-19. Profiled with immunoSEQ multiplex PCR; TCRdb holds only in-frame clones, not every one. This sample has 130,000 to 150,000 clones, with 80% to 90% found just once. Input material: peripheral blood. Receptors originate from a woman aged 55-70 years with COVID-19, enrolled during active disease.

The chain is built from TRBV29-1 and TRBJ1-3; TRBD1 might be the D (6 bases). The length of the CDR3 is 17 residues. Germline assignment: CDR1 SQVTM and CDR2 ANQGSEA. V lost 5 bases to trimming and J lost 0 bases, with 20 bases between them. CDR3 residues: CSVQGRGKKGSGNTIYF. CDR3 nucleotide sequence: TGCAGCGTTCAGGGCAGGGGAAAGAAGGGCTCTGGAAACACCATATATTTT. The variable domain in full, with the rest retrieved from reference TRBV29-1 and TRBJ1-3, is SAVISQKPSRDICQRGTSLTIQCQVDSQVTMMFWYRQQPGQSLTLIATANQGSEATYESGFVIDKFPISRPNLTFSTLTVSNMSPEDSSIYLCSVQGRGKKGSGNTIYFGEGSWLTVV.

In nucleotides, the CDR3 is TGTGCCAGCAGTTACCCGACTAGCGGGCAAGAGACCCAGTACTTC. The encoded protein is CASSYPTSGQETQYF. The gene calls are TRBV6-2 or TRBV6-3 and TRBJ2-5; 10 bases match TRBD2. The CDR3 is made up of 15 amino acids. V trimming: 2 bases; J trimming: 2 bases; junction bases outside the gene matches: 2. Per germline, CDR1 MNHEY and CDR2 SVGEGT.

The chain uses TRBV19 and TRBJ1-5, with 8 nucleotides matching TRBD1. V lost 4 bases to trimming and J lost 4 bases; unmatched junction nucleotides: 3. This CDR3 spans 14 amino acids. CDR1 and CDR2 from the germline V gene are LNHDA and SQIVND (reference sequence). The CDR3 spells CASSRRQGNQPQHF. CDR3 bases: TGTGCCAGTAGTAGGAGACAGGGGAATCAGCCCCAGCATTTT.

The J gene is TRBJ2-2, the V gene TRBV2, with 9 bases identical to TRBD1. CDR1 is SNHLY, CDR2 FYNNEI, per germline. This CDR3 has 16 amino acids. V was pared by 5 bases and J by 0 bases, with 4 bases of the junction left unmatched. The CDR3 sequence: CASSPDRGTNTGELFF. Here the CDR3 DNA reads TGTGCCAGCAGTCCTGACAGGGGGACGAACACCGGGGAGCTGTTTTTT.

The rearrangement joins TRBV4-1 to TRBJ2-5; the D gene is possibly TRBD1 (5 bases). Germline loops: CDR1 MGHRA, CDR2 YSYEKL. The CDR3 consists of 15 residues. V was cut by 3 bases and J by 5 bases, with 16 bases left in between. CDR3 in amino acids: CASSHLRRGLETQYF. The CDR3 DNA sequence: TGCGCCAGCAGCCACCTACGAAGGGGTCTGGAGACCCAGTACTTC.

The chain combines TRBV27 with TRBJ2-3; D gene uncertain. The CDR3 is made up of 14 amino acids. Germline CDR1 is MNHEY and CDR2 is SMNVEV (reference sequence). V was cut by 0 bases and J by 1 base, with 5 bases left in between. CDR3 protein: CASSLSQGTDTQYF. The DNA of the CDR3 is TGTGCCAGCAGTTTATCCCAGGGCACAGATACGCAGTATTTT.

V and J are TRBV7-3 and TRBJ1-1, with TRBD1 matching over 7 bases. Germline V CDR1 and CDR2: SGHTA, FQGTGA. V lost 5 bases and J lost 2; bases outside the gene matches: 8. The CDR3 is 15 residues long. Written as DNA, the CDR3 is TGTGCCAGCAGCCTGGGAGACAGGGTCAACACTGAAGCTTTCTTT. Its translation is CASSLGDRVNTEAFF.

This chain connects TRBV15 to TRBJ1-6; unclear D gene. Germline V gene lookup returns CDR1 LNHNV and CDR2 YYDKDF (reference sequence). V lost 5 bases and J 10 bases, leaving 18 bases between the germline ends. The CDR3 is 15 amino acids. CDR3 amino acids: CATSLGRATGSPLHF. CDR3 nucleotide sequence: TGTGCCACCAGCCTGGGCAGAGCTACTGGGTCACCCCTCCACTTT.

The chain couples TRBV6-6 to TRBJ1-5, with 9 bases matching TRBD1. Germline CDR1 is MNHNY and CDR2 is SVGAGI (reference sequence). The CDR3 sequence is 15 residues long. J was trimmed by 6 bases and V by 6 bases; bases with no gene match: 9. CDR3 coding DNA: TGTGCCAGCAGGACGGGACAGGGAACGGGTCAGCCCCAGCATTTT. This encodes CASRTGQGTGQPQHF.

The J gene is TRBJ1-2, the V gene TRBV4-2; D is undetermined. Per the germline V gene, CDR1 is LGHNA and CDR2 is YNFKEQ. Trimming cost V 4 bases and J 0 bases, with 12 bases left between them. The CDR3 contains 15 residues. For the CDR3, the DNA is TGTGCCAGCAGCCCCAGGTCCGGATCTAACTATGGCTACACCTTC. Protein product: CASSPRSGSNYGYTF.

J is TRBJ2-1 and V is TRBV9; 9 bases are a match to TRBD1. Germline CDR1 reads SGDLS; CDR2 reads YYNGEE. The CDR3 covers 15 residues. The J segment lost 7 bases and the V segment lost 0 bases, leaving 5 bases of the junction unmatched. The CDR3 here is CASSVAGTGNNEQFF. CDR3 bases: TGTGCCAGCAGCGTAGCGGGGACAGGGAATAATGAGCAGTTCTTC.

The chain combines TRBV14 with TRBJ1-2, with 12 nucleotides matching TRBD1. The CDR3 consists of 19 residues. Germline V CDR1 and CDR2: SGHDN, FVKESK. V lost 0 bases, J lost 2 bases, and 10 bases stayed unmatched. CDR3 in amino acids: CASSQDWVGTGGLNYGYTF. As DNA, the CDR3 is TGTGCCAGCAGCCAAGATTGGGTTGGGACAGGGGGCCTAAACTATGGCTACACCTTC.

The chain uses TRBV5-1 and TRBJ2-3; 10 bases align to TRBD2. This CDR3 region has 15 residues. Germline values: CDR1 SGHRS, CDR2 YFSETQ. Trimming at V came to 4 bases and at J to 1 base, leaving 3 bases not matched to a gene. CDR3 sequence reads: CASSTTSGGTDTQYF. The CDR3 coding sequence is TGCGCCAGCAGCACAACTAGCGGGGGCACAGATACGCAGTATTTT.

The chain combines TRBV5-5 with TRBJ1-5; D uncertain. Germline assignment: CDR1 SGHKS and CDR2 YYEKEE (reference sequence). CDR3 size: 15 residues. Trimming shortened V by 1 base and J by 4 bases, and 12 bases separated the two germline ends. CDR3 sequence (DNA): TGTGCCAGCAGCTTGTCCGGGGTTGGAAATCAGCCCCAGCATTTT. As protein: CASSLSGVGNQPQHF.

The genes are TRBV7-8 and TRBJ2-3, with 14 bases lining up with TRBD2. Germline V lookup: CDR1 SGHVS, CDR2 FQNEAQ. The CDR3 consists of 18 residues. After removal of 5 bases from V and 0 bases from J, the junction contained 7 bases not matched to a gene. CDR3 amino acids: CASSAGLAGAKSTDTQYF. DNA for the CDR3: TGTGCCAGCAGCGCGGGACTAGCGGGGGCCAAAAGCACAGATACGCAGTATTTT.